The rows below give T cell receptor beta chains drawn from one sample of a study of cytomegalovirus exposure and HLA in healthy donors. Here immunoSEQ multiplex PCR was the method, and the copy in TCRdb shows in-frame clones only, minus some. Of approximately 150,000 clones listed, roughly 85% are singletons. Input material: PBMCs. The receptors come from a male donor in good health and CMV-seronegative. Both conserved end residues are part of each CDR3. A D gene is named only where the DNA matches it firmly. Some rows mark clone size as missing; the rest say once, few, many or name a class of expanded clone.

>-|-|TRBV4-1|TRBJ2-1
TGCGCCAGCAGCCAAGTCGCGGTTACCTACAATGAGCAGTTCTTC
CASSQVAVTYNEQFF
>TRBD2|-|TRBV5-1|TRBJ2-5
TGCGCCAGCAGCCACGGACTAGGCCCAGAGACCCAGTACTTC
CASSHGLGPETQYF
>-|-|TRBV18|TRBJ1-6
TGTGCCAGCTCACCACGCCAGGGAGGGCGCCAGAATTCACCCCTCCACTTT
CASSPRQGGRQNSPLHF
>-|-|TRBV12-1|TRBJ1-5
TGTGCCAGCAGCTTCACAGGGAATTATAGCAATCAGCCCCAGCATTTT
CASSFTGNYSNQPQHF
>-|-|TRBV11-2|TRBJ2-3
TGTGCCAGCAGCTTAGTTATGAGCACAGATACGCAGTATTTT
CASSLVMSTDTQYF
>TRBD1|-|TRBV6-6|TRBJ2-3
TGTGCCAGCAGATCCTACCGGGACAGAGACACAGATACGCAGTATTTT
CASRSYRDRDTDTQYF
>-|few|TRBV4-2|TRBJ2-7
TGTGCCAGCAGCCAAGAAGTAGGGGGGGACTACGAGCAGTACTTC
CASSQEVGGDYEQYF
>TRBD2|-|TRBV11-2|TRBJ2-1
TGTGCCAGCAGCTTATTGGGGACTACAAAAGGGAATGAGCAGTTCTTC
CASSLLGTTKGNEQFF
>-|-|TRBV21-1|TRBJ2-7
TGTGCCAGCAGCCCCGGGACAGGGTGCCAGGACGAGCAGTACTTC
CASSPGTGCQDEQYF
>-|-|TRBV28|TRBJ2-7
TGTGCCAGCAGTTTGGGAGTAGCGGAGACCTACGAGCAGTACTTC
CASSLGVAETYEQYF
>TRBD2|-|TRBV29-1|TRBJ2-7
TGCAGCGTTGAAGGTCTAGCGGGAGGGCCGTCCTACGAGCAGTACTTC
CSVEGLAGGPSYEQYF
>-|-|TRBV18|TRBJ2-1
TGTGCCAGCTCACCAGGGATGGGGTTTGGACAGAGGGAGCAGTTCTTC
CASSPGMGFGQREQFF
>TRBD1|-|TRBV19|TRBJ2-1
TGTGCCAGTAGTCCTGGGACAGGGATTCGCAATGAGCAGTTCTTC
CASSPGTGIRNEQFF
>-|few|TRBV7-9|TRBJ2-7
TGTGCCAGCAGCAGTACGGAGCTACCCTACGAGCAGTACTTC
CASSSTELPYEQYF
>TRBD2|few|TRBV14|TRBJ2-1
TGTGCCAGCAGCCCCGGGACTAGCCTCTACAATGAGCAGTTCTTC
CASSPGTSLYNEQFF
>TRBD1|-|TRBV29-1|TRBJ2-1
TGCAGCGGCCTCGAGACAGGGTATGTCAATGAGCAGTTCTTC
CSGLETGYVNEQFF
>TRBD2|-|TRBV2|TRBJ2-3
TGTGCCAGCAGTTTTCATAGCGGGGGGGCGGGTGATAGCACAGATACGCAGTATTTT
CASSFHSGGAGDSTDTQYF
>TRBD1|-|TRBV19|TRBJ1-2
TGTGCCAGTAGTACAGGGGGCCCCACCAACTATGGCTACACCTTC
CASSTGGPTNYGYTF
>TRBD2|once|TRBV6-6|TRBJ2-7
TGTGCCAGCACCCCCCACCGACTAGCGGGAGACGAGCAGTACTTC
CASTPHRLAGDEQYF
>-|-|TRBV6-1|TRBJ1-2
TGTGCCAGCACCCCTAGAGGTTTCGGCTATGGCTACACCTTC
CASTPRGFGYGYTF
>TRBD1|-|TRBV19|TRBJ2-7
TGTGCCAGTAGTACCGGGACAGGTTCCTACGAGCAGTACTTC
CASSTGTGSYEQYF
>TRBD1|-|TRBV7-3|TRBJ1-1
TGTGCCAGCAGCCCGTTCCCCGGACAGGGCAACACTGAAGCTTTCTTT
CASSPFPGQGNTEAFF
>TRBD1|-|TRBV15|TRBJ2-1
TGTGCCACCAGCGTTGACAGGGGTAGGAACAATGAGCAGTTCTTC
CATSVDRGRNNEQFF
>TRBD2|-|TRBV6-5|TRBJ2-2
TGTGCCAGCAAACTAGCGGGAGGGCCCCCCGGGGAGCTGTTTTTT
CASKLAGGPPGELFF
>-|-|TRBV19|TRBJ2-4
TGTGCCAGTAGTATTATGACAGTTCGAACCTGGGCCAAAAACATTCAGTACTTC
CASSIMTVRTWAKNIQYF
>-|-|TRBV5-1|TRBJ2-7
TGCGCCAGCAGCTTGGTCCAGGGTCATTACGAGCAGTACTTC
CASSLVQGHYEQYF
>-|-|TRBV5-1|TRBJ2-7
TGCGCCAGCAGCTTCCCGGAGAGCTCCTACGAGCAGTACTTC
CASSFPESSYEQYF
>-|-|TRBV19|TRBJ1-1
TGTGCCAGTACCCCAACCCCCGGGGTCACGGCTTTCTTT
CASTPTPGVTAFF
>TRBD2|-|TRBV4-1|TRBJ2-5
TGCGCCAGCAGCCAAGATACAACTAGCGCCAACCAAGAGACCCAGTACTTC
CASSQDTTSANQETQYF
>-|-|TRBV7-9|TRBJ2-3
TGTGCCAGCAGCTTTACAGGGTTGTCGGTTACAGATACGCAGTATTTT
CASSFTGLSVTDTQYF
>-|-|TRBV7-9|TRBJ1-5
TGTGCCAGCAGCTTACGATTGGAGCAGCCCCAGCATTTT
CASSLRLEQPQHF
>TRBD1|-|TRBV9|TRBJ2-2
TGTGCCAGCAGCCTATCCCCGGACAGGGTTCTGACCGGGGAGCTGTTTTTT
CASSLSPDRVLTGELFF
>-|-|TRBV30|TRBJ2-7
TGTGCCTGGAGTGGAAGAGGGGGCTACGAGCAGTACTTC
CAWSGRGGYEQYF
>TRBD2|-|TRBV11-2|TRBJ2-3
TGTGCCAGCAGCCGGACTAGCGGAAGCACAGATACGCAGTATTTT
CASSRTSGSTDTQYF
>-|-|TRBV9|TRBJ2-3
TGTGCCAGCAGCGTAGGTAACAGTGAGGATACGCAGTATTTT
CASSVGNSEDTQYF
>-|-|TRBV28|TRBJ2-5
TGTGCCAGCAAGCATGGAGGGGAAAGAGAGACCCAGTACTTC
CASKHGGERETQYF
>-|-|TRBV4-2|TRBJ2-1
TGTGCCAGCAGCCAAGAATTGGCGGGGGCTCTCCGTTACAATGAGCAGTTCTTC
CASSQELAGALRYNEQFF
>-|-|TRBV5-1|TRBJ1-2
TGCGCCAGCAGCTTGGGGTGGGGCGGCTATGGCTACACCTTC
CASSLGWGGYGYTF
>-|few|TRBV15|TRBJ2-7
TGTGCCACCAGCAGAGATGGCCTTACCTACGAGCAGTACTTC
CATSRDGLTYEQYF
>TRBD2|-|TRBV19|TRBJ2-2
TGTGCCAGTAGGAATCTAGCGGGCGACACCGGGGAGCTGTTTTTT
CASRNLAGDTGELFF
>TRBD1|-|TRBV2|TRBJ2-7
TGTGCCAGCAGAACGACAGGGAGCTACGAGCAGTACTTC
CASRTTGSYEQYF
>-|few|TRBV21-1|TRBJ2-7
TGTGCCAGCAGCAACGGGACAGGGAAGGAGGGTCAGTACTTC
CASSNGTGKEGQYF
>-|-|TRBV6-8|TRBJ1-5
TGTGCCAGTCTTCGGGGAAGGAGCAATCAGCCCCAGCATTTT
CASLRGRSNQPQHF
>TRBD2|-|TRBV2|TRBJ2-2
TGTGCCAGCAGACGGACTAGCGGGGCCCTAGGGACCGGGGAGCTGTTTTTT
CASRRTSGALGTGELFF
>TRBD2|-|TRBV5-8|TRBJ2-1
TGTGCCAGCAGCCAGGGACTAGCGGAGGACAATGAGCAGTTCTTC
CASSQGLAEDNEQFF
>TRBD1|-|TRBV6-6|TRBJ2-7
TGTGCCAGCAGTTCCTCCGGGACAGGGTTCACCTACGAGCAGTACTTC
CASSSSGTGFTYEQYF
>TRBD2|-|TRBV10-3|TRBJ2-1
TGTGCCATCAGTGAGCCACCGGGACTAGAGTCCTACAATGAGCAGTTCTTC
CAISEPPGLESYNEQFF
>-|-|TRBV19|TRBJ1-2
TGTGCCAGTATTCTCGACAGAAATACTAACTATGGCTACACCTTC
CASILDRNTNYGYTF
>-|-|TRBV5-1|TRBJ2-5
TGCGCCAGCAGCCCTGAGGACTGGATCGAGACCCAGTACTTC
CASSPEDWIETQYF
>-|-|TRBV7-2|TRBJ1-2
TGTGCCAGCAGCTTAGATCGACACCGACAGGCAGGTGGCTACACCTTC
CASSLDRHRQAGGYTF
>TRBD1|-|TRBV14|TRBJ2-7
TGTGCCAGCAGCCATGGGGACAGAATCTACGAGCAGTACTTC
CASSHGDRIYEQYF
>TRBD1|-|TRBV4-1|TRBJ2-7
TGCGCCAGCAGCCAAGAGGGTCCCGGGACAGGGCGCTACGAGCAGTACTTC
CASSQEGPGTGRYEQYF
>-|-|TRBV29-1|TRBJ2-3
TGCAGCGTTGCCGAGGGTATTACAGATACGCAGTATTTT
CSVAEGITDTQYF